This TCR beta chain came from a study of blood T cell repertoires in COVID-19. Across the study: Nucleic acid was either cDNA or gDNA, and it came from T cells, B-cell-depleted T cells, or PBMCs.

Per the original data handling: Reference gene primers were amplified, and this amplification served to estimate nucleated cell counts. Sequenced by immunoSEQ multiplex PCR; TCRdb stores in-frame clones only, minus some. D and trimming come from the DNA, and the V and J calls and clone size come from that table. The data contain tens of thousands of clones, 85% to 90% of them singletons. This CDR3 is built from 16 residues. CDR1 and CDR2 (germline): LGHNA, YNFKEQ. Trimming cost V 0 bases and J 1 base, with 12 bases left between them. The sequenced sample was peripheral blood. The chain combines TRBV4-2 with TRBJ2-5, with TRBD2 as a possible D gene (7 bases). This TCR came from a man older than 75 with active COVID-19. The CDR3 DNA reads TGTGCCAGCAGCCAAGATCGGGGGGCCCCCCAAGAGACCCAGTACTTC. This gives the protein CASSQDRGAPQETQYF.